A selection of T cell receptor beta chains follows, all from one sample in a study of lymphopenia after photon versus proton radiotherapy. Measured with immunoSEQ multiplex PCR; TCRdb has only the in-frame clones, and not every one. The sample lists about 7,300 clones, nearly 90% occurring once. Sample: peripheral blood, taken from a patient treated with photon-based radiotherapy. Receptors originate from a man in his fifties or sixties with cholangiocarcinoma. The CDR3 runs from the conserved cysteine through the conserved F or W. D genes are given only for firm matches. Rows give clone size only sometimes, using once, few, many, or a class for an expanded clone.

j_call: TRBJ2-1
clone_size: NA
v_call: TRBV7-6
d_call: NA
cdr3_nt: TGTGCCAGCAGCTTAGCGGGGGCAGAACACAATGAGCAGTTCTTC
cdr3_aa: CASSLAGAEHNEQFF

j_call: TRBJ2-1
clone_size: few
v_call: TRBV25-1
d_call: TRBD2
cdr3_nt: TGTGCCAGCACCGGGACTAGCGGCACCAATGAGCAGTTCTTC
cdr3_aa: CASTGTSGTNEQFF

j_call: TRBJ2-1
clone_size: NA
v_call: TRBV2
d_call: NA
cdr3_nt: TGTGCCAGCAGTCCCGAAATGGACTATGAGCAGTTCTTC
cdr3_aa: CASSPEMDYEQFF

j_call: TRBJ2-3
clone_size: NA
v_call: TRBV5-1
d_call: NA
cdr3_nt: TGCGCCAGCAGCTTGGCCGGACCTGGTACGCAGTATTTT
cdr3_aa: CASSLAGPGTQYF

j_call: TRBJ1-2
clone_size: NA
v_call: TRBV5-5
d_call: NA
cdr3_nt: TGTGCCAGCAGCTTCTCATTTACCGGGACTGTCCGTGGCTACACCTTC
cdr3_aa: CASSFSFTGTVRGYTF

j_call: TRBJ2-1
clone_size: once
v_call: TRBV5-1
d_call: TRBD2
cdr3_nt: TGCGCCGGGGCTGTTGGGACTAGCGGGATCGGTGAGCAGTTCTTC
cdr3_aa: CAGAVGTSGIGEQFF

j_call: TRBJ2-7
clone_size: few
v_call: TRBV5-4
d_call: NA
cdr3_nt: TGTGCCAGCAGCTTGGCCGGGTTTAGCGGCGCGGGCGAGCAGTACTTC
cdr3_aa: CASSLAGFSGAGEQYF

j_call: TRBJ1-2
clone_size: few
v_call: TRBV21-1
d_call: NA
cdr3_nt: TGTGCCAGCATCTGGGACAGGGAAAATGGCTACACCTTC
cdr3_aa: CASIWDRENGYTF

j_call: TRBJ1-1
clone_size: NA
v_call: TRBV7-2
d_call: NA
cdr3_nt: TGTGCCAGCAGCCCCTCCGGACAGTCTGGGGAAGCTTTCTTT
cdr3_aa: CASSPSGQSGEAFF

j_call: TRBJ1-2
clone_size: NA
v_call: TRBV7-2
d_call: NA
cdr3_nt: TGTGCCAGCAGCTTAGGACAGCATGGTGGCTACACCTTC
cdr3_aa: CASSLGQHGGYTF

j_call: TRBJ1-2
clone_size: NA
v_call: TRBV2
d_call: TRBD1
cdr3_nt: TGTGCCAGCAGTGTGGCAGGGGGCGAATTTGGCTTC
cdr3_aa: CASSVAGGEFGF

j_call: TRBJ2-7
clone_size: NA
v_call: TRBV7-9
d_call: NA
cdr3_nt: TGTGCCAGCAGCCCCGGGACTGCCCCCTCCTACGAGCAGTACTTC
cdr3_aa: CASSPGTAPSYEQYF

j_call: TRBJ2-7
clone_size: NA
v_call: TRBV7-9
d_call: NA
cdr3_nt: TGTGCCAGCAGCCCGCGGGACGGCGTCTCCTACGAGCAGTACTTC
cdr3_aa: CASSPRDGVSYEQYF

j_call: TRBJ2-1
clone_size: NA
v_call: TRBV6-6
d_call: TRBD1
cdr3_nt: TGTGCCAGCAGAGCGCAAGGGACAGGGAGGAATGAGCAGTTCTTC
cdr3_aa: CASRAQGTGRNEQFF

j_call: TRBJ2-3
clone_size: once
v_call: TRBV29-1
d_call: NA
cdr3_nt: TGCAGCGTTTCGATACAGGCCACAGATACGCAGTATTTT
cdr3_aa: CSVSIQATDTQYF

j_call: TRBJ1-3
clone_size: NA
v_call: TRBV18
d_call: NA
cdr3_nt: TGTGCCAGCTCACCCTGGGGACAACTATCTGGAAACACCATATATTTT
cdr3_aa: CASSPWGQLSGNTIYF

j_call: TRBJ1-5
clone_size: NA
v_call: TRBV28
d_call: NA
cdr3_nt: TGTGCCAGCAGTTTAATCCACTCCGATCAGCCCCAGCATTTT
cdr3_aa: CASSLIHSDQPQHF

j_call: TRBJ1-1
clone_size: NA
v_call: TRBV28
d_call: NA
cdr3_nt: TGTGCCAGCAGGGAATCTGAAGCTTTCTTT
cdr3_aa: CASRESEAFF

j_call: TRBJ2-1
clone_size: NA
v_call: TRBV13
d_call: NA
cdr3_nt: TGTGCCAGCAGCTTCGCGGGGATTGAGCAGTTCTTC
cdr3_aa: CASSFAGIEQFF

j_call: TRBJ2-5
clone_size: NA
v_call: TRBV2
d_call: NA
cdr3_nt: TGTGCCAGCAGTGATGAAGAGACCCAGTACTTC
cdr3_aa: CASSDEETQYF

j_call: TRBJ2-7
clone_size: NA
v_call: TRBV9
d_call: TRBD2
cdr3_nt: TGTGCCAGCGCAATTGGACTAGCGTGGTTC
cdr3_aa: CASAIGLAWF

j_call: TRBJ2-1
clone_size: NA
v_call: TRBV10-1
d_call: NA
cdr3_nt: TGCGCCAGCAGTGAGGGTAGACTGTTCTTC
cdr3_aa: CASSEGRLFF

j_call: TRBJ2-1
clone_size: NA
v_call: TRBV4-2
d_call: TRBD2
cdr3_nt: TGTGCCAGCAGCCCCCTAGCGGGAGGGGACAATGAGCAGTTCTTC
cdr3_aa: CASSPLAGGDNEQFF

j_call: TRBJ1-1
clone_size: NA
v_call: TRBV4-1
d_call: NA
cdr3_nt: TGCGCCAGCAGCCAAGTTTTGCAGGTTCAGCGCTACGCTTTCTTT
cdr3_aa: CASSQVLQVQRYAFF

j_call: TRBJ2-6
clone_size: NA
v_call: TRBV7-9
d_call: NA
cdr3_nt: TGTGCCAGCAGCTTAGCGCGAGCTTCTGGGGCCAACGTCCTGACTTTC
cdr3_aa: CASSLARASGANVLTF

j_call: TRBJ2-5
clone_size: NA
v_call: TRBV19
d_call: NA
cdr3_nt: TGTGCCAGCGGAATCACCCGAGAGACCCAGTACTTC
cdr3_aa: CASGITRETQYF

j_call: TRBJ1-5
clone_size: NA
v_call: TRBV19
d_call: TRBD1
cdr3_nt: TGTGCCAGTAATATGAGAGTGGGACAGGGGAATCAGCCCCAGCATTTT
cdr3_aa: CASNMRVGQGNQPQHF

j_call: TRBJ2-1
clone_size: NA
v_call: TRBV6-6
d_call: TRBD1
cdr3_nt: TGTGCCAGCAGTTACGCGAGGGGGCTGGCCTACAATGAGCAGTTCTTC
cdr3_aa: CASSYARGLAYNEQFF

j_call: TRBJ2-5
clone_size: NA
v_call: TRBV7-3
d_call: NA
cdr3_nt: TGTGCCAGCAGCTTAAGAGGGGGAGGCGTGGAGACCCAGTACTTC
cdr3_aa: CASSLRGGGVETQYF

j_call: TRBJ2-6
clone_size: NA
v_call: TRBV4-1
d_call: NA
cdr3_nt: TGCGCCAGCAGCAGCCCTGAGTTCTCTGGGGCCAACGTCCTGACTTTC
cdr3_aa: CASSSPEFSGANVLTF

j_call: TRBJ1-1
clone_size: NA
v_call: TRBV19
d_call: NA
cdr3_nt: TGTGCCAGTAGGGCGCAGGGAGGGACTGAAGCTTTCTTT
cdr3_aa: CASRAQGGTEAFF

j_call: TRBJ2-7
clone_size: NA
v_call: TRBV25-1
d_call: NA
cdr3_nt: TGTGCCAGCAGTGCAGGAACAGGCGCCTACGAGCAGTACTTC
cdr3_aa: CASSAGTGAYEQYF